This is a list of T cell receptor beta chains from one sample in a study of blood T cell repertoires in COVID-19. Here immunoSEQ multiplex PCR was the method, and the copy in TCRdb shows in-frame clones only, minus some. The sample comprises 90,000 to 150,000 clones, 79% of which are singletons, and almost 4% rests with the top ten. Material for sequencing was peripheral blood. These receptor sequences come from a woman older than 75 with acute or convalescent COVID-19. The CDR3 runs from the conserved cysteine through the conserved F or W. Each record gives: D gene, V gene, clone size, J gene, CDR3 protein, CDR3 DNA. The D gene is left open where the match is weak. The size entry is marked missing in some rows and otherwise reads once, few, many or a size class.

d_gene: TRBD1
v_gene: TRBV2
abundance: .
j_gene: TRBJ1-4
CDR3aa: CASSDADRGPEKLFF
CDR3nt: TGTGCCAGCAGTGATGCGGACAGGGGGCCTGAAAAACTGTTTTTT

d_gene: .
v_gene: TRBV5-4
abundance: .
j_gene: TRBJ2-3
CDR3aa: CASSRAQDFRTDTQYF
CDR3nt: TGTGCCAGCAGCAGAGCGCAGGACTTTCGCACAGATACGCAGTATTTT

d_gene: .
v_gene: TRBV29-1
abundance: .
j_gene: TRBJ2-5
CDR3aa: CSVEGGAAETQYF
CDR3nt: TGCAGCGTTGAAGGCGGGGCGGCAGAGACCCAGTACTTC

d_gene: TRBD1
v_gene: TRBV29-1
abundance: few
j_gene: TRBJ2-7
CDR3aa: CSVDTGTGFYEQYF
CDR3nt: TGCAGCGTTGATACCGGGACAGGTTTCTACGAGCAGTACTTC

d_gene: .
v_gene: TRBV6-2/TRBV6-3
abundance: .
j_gene: TRBJ2-7
CDR3aa: CASSSPPSYMGEQYF
CDR3nt: TGTGCCAGCAGCTCACCTCCTAGCTACATGGGTGAGCAGTACTTC

d_gene: .
v_gene: TRBV5-1
abundance: .
j_gene: TRBJ1-6
CDR3aa: CASSLERTANNSPLHF
CDR3nt: TGCGCCAGCAGCTTGGAGAGGACAGCCAATAATTCACCCCTCCACTTT

d_gene: .
v_gene: TRBV9
abundance: .
j_gene: TRBJ1-3
CDR3aa: CASSVGPDSGNTIYF
CDR3nt: TGTGCCAGCAGCGTAGGCCCAGACTCTGGAAACACCATATATTTT

d_gene: .
v_gene: TRBV5-1
abundance: .
j_gene: TRBJ2-1
CDR3aa: CASSIRDTNEQFF
CDR3nt: TGCGCCAGCAGCATCCGGGACACCAATGAGCAGTTCTTC

d_gene: .
v_gene: TRBV25-1
abundance: .
j_gene: TRBJ1-1
CDR3aa: CASSEYRGDAEAFF
CDR3nt: TGTGCCAGCAGTGAATATCGGGGGGACGCTGAAGCTTTCTTT

d_gene: TRBD1
v_gene: TRBV28
abundance: .
j_gene: TRBJ2-3
CDR3aa: CASSLAGQGSDTQYF
CDR3nt: TGTGCCAGCAGTTTAGCGGGACAGGGTTCCGATACGCAGTATTTT